This TCR beta chain was captured in a study of OX40 agonist ivuxolimab in advanced cancers. About the study: Treatment of patients was with ivuxolimab, an agonistic anti-OX40 (CD134) antibody. From 23 to 79 years was the age range, with a mean of approximately 58 years, and 65% to 90% were male. Prior anti-PD-1, anti-PD-L1 or anti-CTLA-4 therapy was allowed; less than 45% had some.

Assay: immunoSEQ multiplex PCR; the TCRdb copy retains only in-frame clones and omits some. The profile shows tens of thousands of clones, 88% of them singletons. This CDR3 contains 15 residues. Germline lookup yields CDR1 SGDLS and CDR2 YYNGEE. The V and J ends lost 0 bases and 7 bases, in that order; junction bases with no gene match: 5. This chain uses TRBV9 with TRBJ2-1, with TRBD2 matching 9 bases. The sample in question was CD4+ or CD8+ T cells sorted from blood, obtained in a trial of the OX40 agonist ivuxolimab. The receptor's source is an adult with an advanced solid tumor such as melanoma, head and neck, liver or kidney cancer. The CDR3 region is CASSVAGLAINEQFF. CDR3 bases: TGTGCCAGCAGCGTAGCTGGACTAGCGATAAATGAGCAGTTCTTC.